These 6 T cell receptor beta chains originate from one sample sequenced in a study of read filtering for tumor transcriptome and immune sequencing. Molecular barcoded adaptors covering alpha/delta and beta/gamma chains were used on approximately 400 ng RNA. TCRdb called the reads again in MiXCR, with one record for every CDR3 protein. The sample has approximately 37,000 distinct CDR3 sequences, about 15% seen once; the top ten hold about 17%. The material sequenced was a population of CD138-negative cells sorted from bone marrow. Source of these receptors: a donor aged 40 or over with multiple myeloma.

This clonotype was seen more than once but under ten times. The rearrangement uses TRBV4-3 and TRBJ2-7; possibly TRBD1 or TRBD2 for D (5 bases each). This CDR3 comprises 14 residues. Per the germline V gene, CDR1 is LGHNA and CDR2 is YSLEER. V dropped 2 bases and J dropped 2 bases, with 10 bases sitting between them. CDR3 in amino acids: CASSQRDLPYEQYF. The CDR3 DNA sequence: TGCGCCAGCAGCCAACGGGACCTCCCCTACGAGCAGTACTTC.

This clonotype was seen many times. The chain has TRBV6-5 and TRBJ1-1; D gene uncertain. V shed 10 bases and J shed 1 base, with 13 bases lying between them. Germline V lookup: CDR1 MNHEY, CDR2 SVGAGI. This CDR3 spans 13 amino acids. The CDR3 sequence: CATRRNRNTEAFF. DNA of the CDR3: TGTGCCACGCGCAGAAACCGGAACACTGAAGCTTTCTTT.

This clonotype was seen a handful of times. The rearrangement uses TRBV5-5 and TRBJ2-4; the match to TRBD2 covers 15 bases. This CDR3 comprises 16 residues. After removal of 5 bases from V and 5 bases from J, the junction contained 5 bases not matched to a gene. The germline V gene has CDR1 SGHKS and CDR2 YYEKEE (reference sequence). The DNA for the CDR3 is TGTGCCAGCAGTCGAGGGACTAGCGGGGGGCAAAACATTCAGTACTTC. Its protein product is CASSRGTSGGQNIQYF.

About this clonotype: A read error is possible here, since a much larger clone lies one base away. The V call is TRBV7-9, the J call TRBJ2-3; TRBD2 matches 10 bases. CDR1 and CDR2 from the germline V gene are SEHNR and FQNEAQ (reference sequence). The CDR3 extends over 15 amino acids. The CDR3 DNA is TGTGCCAGCAGCTTTAGCGGGGGGACCACAGATGCGCAGTATTTT. Translated, it gives CASSFSGGTTDAQYF.

There are many counts of this clonotype. V is TRBV20-1 and J is TRBJ1-1; 9 bases are a match to TRBD1. The CDR3 length is 18 residues. In germline, CDR1 is DFQATT, CDR2 SNEGSKA (reference sequence). Trimming took 5 bases from V and 2 from J; bases not matched to a gene: 18. Written as DNA, the CDR3 is TGCAGTGCTCCCGGGACAGGGTACCATTTCTCCCAAAACACTGAAGCTTTCTTT. This sequence encodes CSAPGTGYHFSQNTEAFF.

This clonotype was counted many times. The genes are TRBV28 and TRBJ1-1; D unclear. The CDR3 contains 14 residues. The germline V gene encodes CDR1 MDHEN and CDR2 SYDVKM. The V and J ends lost 6 bases and 3 bases respectively, with 14 bases between them. CDR3 protein: CASRLDFQHTEAFF. The CDR3 DNA follows: TGTGCCAGCAGGCTGGACTTCCAGCACACTGAAGCTTTCTTT.